This T cell receptor (beta chain) was sequenced during a study of T cells in Graves' hyperthyroidism and ophthalmopathy (dated 2019 in TCRdb). A note on the overall study: Peripheral blood was collected at initial diagnosis, before any treatment. In about 6 Graves' hyperthyroidism patients, the study also compared T-cell repertoires from thyroid tissue with T-cell repertoires from blood. After sampling, hyperthyroidism patients received methimazole starting at 30 mg daily, and ophthalmopathy patients received high-dose intravenous methylprednisolone. The paper reports TCR Vbeta CDR3 sequencing of roughly 140 peripheral blood samples: approximately 41 ophthalmopathy, under 85 hyperthyroidism and approximately 17 progressor patients. Prospective prediction of ophthalmopathy was tested in an independent validation cohort of fewer than 20 hyperthyroidism patients and 17 patients who later progressed to ophthalmopathy. TCR V-J signatures able to tell the groups apart were searched for in a discovery cohort of 100 patients, of whom more than 40 had Graves' ophthalmopathy and around 57 had stable Graves' hyperthyroidism. For training and testing, the 95 to 100 patients in the discovery cohort were randomly divided in a 7:3 ratio.

The TCR beta CDR3 regions were amplified from RNA transcripts. A first-round RT-PCR of the TCR CDR3 used the HTBI primer set with the Qiagen OneStep RT-PCR kit. A second multiplex PCR round built the libraries, followed by size selection and purification. Libraries were sequenced paired-end with 100 bp reads on an Illumina HiSeq2000. From the authors' description of their analysis: SOAPnuke was used to process the raw data, with reads discarded if the reads contained adapters or uncalled bases, had a mean Phred below 15, or lacked an exact constant-primer or identifier match. High-quality paired reads were merged using COPE v1.2.5, and each unique nucleotide sequence was defined as a clonotype. MiTCR v1.1 was used to align clonotypes to the IMGT TRBV, TRBD and TRBJ reference segments. The analysis included only V-J combinations with a frequency above 0.0001, which together covered more than 98% of the repertoires. A TCS score was defined as the ratio of F50 (clonal expansion) to E x V (chaos), with BLOSUM62-based TCRdist applied between CDR3 peptides within each V-J. Welch's t-statistics and random forest reduced some 510 V-J features to roughly 13, which were used in a naive Bayes classifier (R e1071). The raw public reads went through TCRdb reprocessing: fastp at Q25, MiXCR clone calling, in-frame beta chains kept. Entries are consolidated by CDR3 protein sequence, retaining the most common genes and DNA. The V and J calls and clone size come from TCRdb's table, not from the authors' own analysis. The sample table lists some 600,000 distinct CDR3 sequences, approximately 13% of them with a count of one. Together, the top ten hold around 5.4% of the sample.

Hyperthyroidism patients were newly diagnosed, had a disease duration of under 2 months, and were aged 18 to 65 years. Exclusion was applied to patients with uncontrolled infections, other autoimmune diseases, pregnancy or lactation. Diagnoses were based on clinical symptoms, serum thyroxine and TRAb, thyroid ultrasound and orbital computed tomography. For progressor patients, blood was drawn at the first diagnosis of hyperthyroidism, before any ophthalmopathy symptoms had appeared. Ficoll-Paque density gradient centrifugation was used to isolate PBMCs from approximately 10 ml of fresh peripheral blood. Progressor patients were defined as those initially diagnosed with Graves' hyperthyroidism in whom ophthalmopathy developed during follow-up. Trizol reagent was used to extract total RNA, and RNA quality was then checked on an Agilent 2100 Bioanalyzer. Overall study results and their limits: Sample size was not statistically predetermined, and blinding of investigators to group allocation was not performed. A model built on a 13 V-J signature distinguished ophthalmopathy from stable hyperthyroidism, reaching roughly 88% sensitivity and around 81% specificity in cross-validation and 80%/75% in testing. In validation, the model predicted progression to ophthalmopathy a median of around 6.5 months before onset, with 70% to 71% sensitivity and about 75% specificity. Blood samples also contained most of the expanded thyroid clonotypes (frequency above 0.001), which suggests that blood repertoires may reflect thyroid immune responses.

Notes on this clonotype: There is no known antigen for this receptor. One base away there is no much larger clone; base qualities are not given.

CDR1 is given as LNHDA and CDR2 as SQIVND, both from the germline V gene (reference sequence). Including the terminal cysteine and phenylalanine, the CDR3 comprises 17 residues. Only CDR3 DNA remains: 51 bases, in frame from the first base. The germline ends are 15 bases apart after V is trimmed by 2 bases and J by 2 bases. Sample: blood. The TCR comes from a young woman with Graves' hyperthyroidism that later progressed to Graves' ophthalmopathy. The chain is encoded by TRBV19 joined to TRBJ2-2; too little of a D gene remains to name it. For the CDR3, the sequence is CASSITVGGVNTGELFF. The nucleotide sequence reads as follows: TGTGCCAGTAGTATAACTGTCGGCGGAGTCAACACCGGGGAGCTGTTTTTT.